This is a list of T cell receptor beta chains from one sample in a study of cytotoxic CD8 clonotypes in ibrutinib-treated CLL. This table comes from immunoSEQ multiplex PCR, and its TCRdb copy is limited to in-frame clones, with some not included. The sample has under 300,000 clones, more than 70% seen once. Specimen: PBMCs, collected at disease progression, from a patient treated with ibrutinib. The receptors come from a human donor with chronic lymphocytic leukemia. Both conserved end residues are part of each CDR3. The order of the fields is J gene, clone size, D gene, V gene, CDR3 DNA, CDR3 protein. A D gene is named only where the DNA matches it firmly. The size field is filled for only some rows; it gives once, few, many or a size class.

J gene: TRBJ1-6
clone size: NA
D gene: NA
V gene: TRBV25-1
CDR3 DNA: TGTGCCAGCAGTGAATTAGAAGATTCACCCCTCCACTTT
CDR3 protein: CASSELEDSPLHF

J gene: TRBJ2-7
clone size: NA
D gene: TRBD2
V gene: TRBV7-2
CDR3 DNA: TGTGCCAGCAGCCCACGGACTAGCGGGGTCCAGGGGCAGTACTTC
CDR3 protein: CASSPRTSGVQGQYF

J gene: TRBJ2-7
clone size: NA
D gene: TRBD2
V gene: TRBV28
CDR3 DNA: TGTGCCAGCAGCCAGACCGGGACTAGCGGGTTCGAGCAGTACTTC
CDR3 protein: CASSQTGTSGFEQYF

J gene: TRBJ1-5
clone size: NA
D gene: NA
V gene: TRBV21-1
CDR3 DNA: TGTGCCAGCAGCCTGGGAGGGGGTCAGCCCCAGCATTTT
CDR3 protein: CASSLGGGQPQHF

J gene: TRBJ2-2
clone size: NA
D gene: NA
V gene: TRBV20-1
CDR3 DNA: TGCAGTGCTTGGACCGGGGAGCTGTTTTTT
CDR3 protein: CSAWTGELFF

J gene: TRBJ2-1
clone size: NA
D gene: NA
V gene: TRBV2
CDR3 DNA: TGTGCCAGCCTGGGGGGGCTCAATGAGCAGTTCTTC
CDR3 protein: CASLGGLNEQFF

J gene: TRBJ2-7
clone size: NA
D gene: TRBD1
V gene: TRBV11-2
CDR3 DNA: TGTGCCAGCAGCTTAGGGACAGGTACCTACGAGCAGTACTTC
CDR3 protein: CASSLGTGTYEQYF

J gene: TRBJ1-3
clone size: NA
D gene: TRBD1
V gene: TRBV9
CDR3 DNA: TGTGCCAGCAGCGTAGTGGGACAGGGTTGGTCTGGAAACACCATATATTTT
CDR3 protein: CASSVVGQGWSGNTIYF

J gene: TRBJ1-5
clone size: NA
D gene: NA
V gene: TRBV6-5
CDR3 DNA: TGTGCCAGCAGTTCAGGGGAGTCTAGCAATCAGCCCCAGCATTTT
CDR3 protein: CASSSGESSNQPQHF

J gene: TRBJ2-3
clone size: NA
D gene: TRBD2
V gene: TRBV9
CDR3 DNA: TGTGCCAGCAGCGTAGGGACTAGCGACCTCACAGATACGCAGTATTTT
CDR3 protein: CASSVGTSDLTDTQYF

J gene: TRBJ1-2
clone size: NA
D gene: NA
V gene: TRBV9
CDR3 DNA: TGTGCCAGCAGCGCGACAGAAACGGTTGGGGGCTACACCTTC
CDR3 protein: CASSATETVGGYTF

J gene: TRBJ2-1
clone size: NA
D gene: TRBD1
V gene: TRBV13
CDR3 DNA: TGTGCCAGCAGCTTCAGATTACAGGGGTTTGAGCAGTTCTTC
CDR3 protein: CASSFRLQGFEQFF

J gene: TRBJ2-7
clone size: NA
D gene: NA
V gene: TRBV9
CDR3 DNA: TGTGCCAGCAGCGTGGCCGCCTCCTACGAGCAGTACTTC
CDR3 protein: CASSVAASYEQYF

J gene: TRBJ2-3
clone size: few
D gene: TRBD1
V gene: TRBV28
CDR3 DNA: TGTGCCAGCAGTCCGACAGGGGACCCAGATACGCAGTATTTT
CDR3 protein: CASSPTGDPDTQYF

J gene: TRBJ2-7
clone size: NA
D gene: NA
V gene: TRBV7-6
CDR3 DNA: TGTGCCAGCAGCTCAGGACACGAGCAGTACTTC
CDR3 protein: CASSSGHEQYF

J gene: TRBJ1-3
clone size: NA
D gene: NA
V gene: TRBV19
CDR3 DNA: TGTGCCAGTAGAGTTCCGCCGACCTCTGGAAACACCATATATTTT
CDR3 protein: CASRVPPTSGNTIYF

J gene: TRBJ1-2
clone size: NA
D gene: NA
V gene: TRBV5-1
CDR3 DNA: TGCGCCAGCAGCTTGGCCCCCTGGAACTATGGCTACACCTTC
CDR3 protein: CASSLAPWNYGYTF

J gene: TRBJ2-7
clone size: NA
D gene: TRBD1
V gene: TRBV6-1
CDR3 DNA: TGTGCCAGCAGTGGGGACAGGAACCCCTACGAGCAGTACTTC
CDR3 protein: CASSGDRNPYEQYF

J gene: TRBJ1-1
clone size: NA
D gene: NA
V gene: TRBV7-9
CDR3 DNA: TGTGCCAGCAGCCTTGCAGGGTTCACTGAAGCTTTCTTT
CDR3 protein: CASSLAGFTEAFF

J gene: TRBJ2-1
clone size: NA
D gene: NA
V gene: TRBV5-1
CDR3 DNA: TGCGCCAGCAGCTCCGGAGACACATCCTACAATGAGCAGTTCTTC
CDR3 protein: CASSSGDTSYNEQFF

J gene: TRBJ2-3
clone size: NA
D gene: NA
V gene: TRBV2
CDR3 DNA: TGTGCCAGCAGTGGGACAGCTTGGACAGATACGCAGTATTTT
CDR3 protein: CASSGTAWTDTQYF

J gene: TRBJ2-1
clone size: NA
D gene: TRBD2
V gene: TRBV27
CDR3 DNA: TGTGCCAGCTCCGGGACTAGCGGGTACAATGAGCAGTTCTTC
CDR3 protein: CASSGTSGYNEQFF

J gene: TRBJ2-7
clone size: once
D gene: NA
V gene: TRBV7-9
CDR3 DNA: TGTGCCAGCAGCTTAGGTCCGGCAGGGTTCGACGAGCAGTACTTC
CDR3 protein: CASSLGPAGFDEQYF

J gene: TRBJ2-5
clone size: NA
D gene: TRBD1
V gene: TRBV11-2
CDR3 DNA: TGTGCCAGCAGCTTGGGACAGGGCCCATGGACCCAGTACTTC
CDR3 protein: CASSLGQGPWTQYF

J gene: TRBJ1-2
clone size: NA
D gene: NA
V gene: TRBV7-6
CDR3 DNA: TGTGCCAGCAGCCCAGCCGGGACAAGATATGGCTACACCTTC
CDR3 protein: CASSPAGTRYGYTF

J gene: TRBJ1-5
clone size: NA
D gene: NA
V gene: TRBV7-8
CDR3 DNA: TGTGCCAGCAGCTTAGAGAGGTTCGCAACTAGTCAGCCCCAGCATTTT
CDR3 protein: CASSLERFATSQPQHF

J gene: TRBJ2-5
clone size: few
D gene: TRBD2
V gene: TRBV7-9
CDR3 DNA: TGTGCCAGCAGCTTAGTCGGGGGAGGGCCTCGGGAGACCCAGTACTTC
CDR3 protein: CASSLVGGGPRETQYF

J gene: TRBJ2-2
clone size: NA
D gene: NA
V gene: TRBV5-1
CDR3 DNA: TGCGCCAGCAGCTTGCGGGGCGGTAGTAACACCGGGGAGCTGTTTTTT
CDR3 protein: CASSLRGGSNTGELFF

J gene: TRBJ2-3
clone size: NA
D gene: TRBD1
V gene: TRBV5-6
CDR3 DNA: TGTGCCAGCAGCCTAGCCGGGACAGGGGCCGATACGCAGTATTTT
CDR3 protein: CASSLAGTGADTQYF

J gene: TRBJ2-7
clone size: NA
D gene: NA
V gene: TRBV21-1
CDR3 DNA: TGTGCCAGCAGCAAGCCTAACCAGTCACAGGAATCATACGAGCAGTACTTC
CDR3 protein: CASSKPNQSQESYEQYF

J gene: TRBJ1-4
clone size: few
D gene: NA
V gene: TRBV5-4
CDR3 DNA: TGTGCCAGCAGCTTAGAAGCGTCTAATGAAAAACTGTTTTTT
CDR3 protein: CASSLEASNEKLFF

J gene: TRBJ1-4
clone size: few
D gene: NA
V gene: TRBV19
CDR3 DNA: TGTGCCAGTAACGATGAGATACGGAATGAAAAACTGTTTTTT
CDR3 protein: CASNDEIRNEKLFF

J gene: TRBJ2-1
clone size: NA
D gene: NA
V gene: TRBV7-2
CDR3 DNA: TGTGCCAGCAGCTTTCGGGCTTCCAGTGAGCAGTTCTTC
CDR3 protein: CASSFRASSEQFF

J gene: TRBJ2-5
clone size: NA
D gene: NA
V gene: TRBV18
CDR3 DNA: TGTGCCAGCTCACTTCAACAAGAGACCCAGTACTTC
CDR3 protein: CASSLQQETQYF

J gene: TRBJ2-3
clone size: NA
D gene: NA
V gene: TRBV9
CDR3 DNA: TGTGCCAGCAGCGTAGACGCAGAGATCACAGATACGCAGTATTTT
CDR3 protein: CASSVDAEITDTQYF

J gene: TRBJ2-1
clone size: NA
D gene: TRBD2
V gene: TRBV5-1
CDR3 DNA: TGCGCCAGCAGCTTGGGACTAGCGGAGGGAAATGAGCAGTTCTTC
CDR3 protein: CASSLGLAEGNEQFF

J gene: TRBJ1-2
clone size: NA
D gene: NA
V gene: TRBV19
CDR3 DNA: TGTGCCAGTAGTATTAACCTGCAGAGTGGCTACACCTTC
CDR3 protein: CASSINLQSGYTF

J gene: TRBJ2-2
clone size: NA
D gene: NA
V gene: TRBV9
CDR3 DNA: TGTGCCAGCAGCCCGGAGGGCCGTAACACCGGGGAGCTGTTTTTT
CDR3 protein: CASSPEGRNTGELFF

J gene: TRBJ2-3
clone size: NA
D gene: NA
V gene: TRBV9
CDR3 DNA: TGTGCCAGCAGCGCAACAGGGTCACGCACAGATACGCAGTATTTT
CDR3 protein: CASSATGSRTDTQYF

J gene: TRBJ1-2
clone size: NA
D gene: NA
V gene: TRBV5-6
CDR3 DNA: TGTGCCAGCAGCTTTGAGTTTCTGTCAGCTGGCTACACCTTC
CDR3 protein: CASSFEFLSAGYTF

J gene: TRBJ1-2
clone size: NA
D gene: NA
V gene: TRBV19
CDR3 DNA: TGTGCCAGTAGTATGGGGAACGTCCTTTCGGACTACACCTTC
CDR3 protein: CASSMGNVLSDYTF

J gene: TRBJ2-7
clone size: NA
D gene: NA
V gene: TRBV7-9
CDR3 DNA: TGTGCCAGCAGCTCAAGTGGTCCTCTAGGCTACGAGCAGTACTTC
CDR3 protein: CASSSSGPLGYEQYF

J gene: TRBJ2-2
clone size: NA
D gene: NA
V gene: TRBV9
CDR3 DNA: TGTGCCAGCAGCCGGGGAAGGGACGGGGAGCTGTTTTTT
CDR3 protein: CASSRGRDGELFF

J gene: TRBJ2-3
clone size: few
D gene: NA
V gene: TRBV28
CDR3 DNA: TGTGCCAGCACCCAGGGCCATACGCAGTATTTT
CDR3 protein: CASTQGHTQYF

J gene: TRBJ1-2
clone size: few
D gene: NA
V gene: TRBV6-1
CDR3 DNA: TGTGCCAGCAGTGACAGGGGCTATGGCTACACCTTC
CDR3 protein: CASSDRGYGYTF

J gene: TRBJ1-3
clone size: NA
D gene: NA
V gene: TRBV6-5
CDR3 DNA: TGTGCCAGCAGACCGTACTCTGGAAACACCATATATTTT
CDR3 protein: CASRPYSGNTIYF

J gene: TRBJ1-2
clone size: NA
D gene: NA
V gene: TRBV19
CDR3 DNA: TGTGCCAGTAGTACCACAGGGTTAGAATTCTATGGCTACACCTTC
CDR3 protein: CASSTTGLEFYGYTF

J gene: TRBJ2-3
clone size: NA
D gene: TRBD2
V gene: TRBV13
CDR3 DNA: TGTGCCAGCAGCCCAGCCGGGACTAGCGGCTCAAGCACAGATACGCAGTATTTT
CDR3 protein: CASSPAGTSGSSTDTQYF

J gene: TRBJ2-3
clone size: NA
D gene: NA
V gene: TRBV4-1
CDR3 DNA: TGCGCCAGCAGCCCGTTAGGGGGGTCGGATACGCAGTATTTT
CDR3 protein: CASSPLGGSDTQYF

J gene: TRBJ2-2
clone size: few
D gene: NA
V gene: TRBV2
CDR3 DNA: TGTGCCAGCAGGGGGGGACAGATCGCCGGGGAGCTGTTTTTT
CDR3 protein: CASRGGQIAGELFF

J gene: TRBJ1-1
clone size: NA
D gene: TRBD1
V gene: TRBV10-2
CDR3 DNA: TGCGCCAGCACGGACAGGGCGGGAGTCGGTGGCGGGAACACTGAAGCTTTCTTT
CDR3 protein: CASTDRAGVGGGNTEAFF

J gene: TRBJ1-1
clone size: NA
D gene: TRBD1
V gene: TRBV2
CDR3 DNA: TGTGCCAGCAGTGAAGGGGGAATGGACAGGGGATGGAATTACATGAACACTGAAGCTTTCTTT
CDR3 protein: CASSEGGMDRGWNYMNTEAFF

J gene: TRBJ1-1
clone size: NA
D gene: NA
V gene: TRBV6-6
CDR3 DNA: TGTGCCAGCGGGCAGGGCAGATGGGACACTGAAGCTTTCTTT
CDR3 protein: CASGQGRWDTEAFF

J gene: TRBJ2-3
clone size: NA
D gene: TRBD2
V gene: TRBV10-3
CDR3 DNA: TGTGCCATCAGTGAACCGCGGGAGGGCCCCGATACGCAGTATTTT
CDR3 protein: CAISEPREGPDTQYF

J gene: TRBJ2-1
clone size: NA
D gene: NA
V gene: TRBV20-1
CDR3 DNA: TGCAGTGCTTCGGACCATGAGCAGTTCTTC
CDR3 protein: CSASDHEQFF

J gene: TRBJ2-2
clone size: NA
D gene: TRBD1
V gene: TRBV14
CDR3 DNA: TGTGCCAGCAGCCAAGGACTCAACAGGGGCCCGGCCGGGGAGCTGTTTTTT
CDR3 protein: CASSQGLNRGPAGELFF

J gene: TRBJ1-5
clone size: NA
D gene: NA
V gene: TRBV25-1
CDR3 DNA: TGTGCCAGCAGCGGGACCGGGACCGCTAATCAGCCCCAGCATTTT
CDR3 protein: CASSGTGTANQPQHF

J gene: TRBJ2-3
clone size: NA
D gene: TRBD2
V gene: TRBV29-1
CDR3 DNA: TGCAGCGTTACAACACCACAACTAGCGGGGGGGTACTCGGGGCAGTATTTT
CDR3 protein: CSVTTPQLAGGYSGQYF

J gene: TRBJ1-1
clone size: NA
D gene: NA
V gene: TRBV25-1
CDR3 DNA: TGTGCCAGCAGCAGTGGGGGCCTGAACACTGAAGCTTTCTTT
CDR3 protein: CASSSGGLNTEAFF